This TCR beta chain came from a study of T cells after yellow fever vaccination (dated by TCRdb to 2018 to 2020). Some background on the complete study: Libraries from fractions with low cell numbers were prepared with the SMART-Seq v4 Ultra Low Input RNA kit. To follow T-cell clones before and after primary and booster YFV17D yellow fever vaccination, bulk TCR alpha and beta repertoires were sequenced over time. Two healthy male donors made up the cohort, one aged 18 to 29 years and the other aged 30 to 40 years. Blood was collected at multiple timepoints before and after primary and secondary immunization, and bulk PBMC replicates and cell subsets were isolated.

The listed sequencing device is Illumina NovaSeq 6000. TCR cDNA was made using 5'RACE template switching, a step that added a universal primer site and unique molecular identifiers. Priming for cDNA synthesis came from both the TCR alpha and TCR beta constant segments. Two PCR steps were used to amplify libraries, with sample barcodes and sequencing adapters being added in the second step. Sequencing of the libraries was done on either Illumina HiSeq 2500 (2x100 bp) or NovaSeq (2x150 bp). Per the authors' processing: MIGEC handled demultiplexing of reads and collapsing into UMI consensus sequences, while MiXCR performed V(D)J alignment. Clonotypes responding to the vaccine were identified with edgeR on replicate PBMC samples, with the criteria of FDR below 0.01 and a log2 fold change above 5 up to day 15. Bulk clonotypes were assigned CD4 or CD8 identity according to which sequenced CD4 or CD8 repertoire held them at higher abundance. TCRdb reworked the public reads: Q25 trimming with fastp, MiXCR clone assembly, productive beta chains retained. All rows with the same CDR3 protein become a single entry with the most common DNA and genes. None of the V and J calls come from the authors' own analysis; TCRdb made them. The sample contains 120,000 or so distinct CDR3 sequences, 7.5% to 10% of them found a single time. Approximately 37% of the sample lies in the top ten.

Read against the paper, the sample's treatment or condition label means: live attenuated yellow fever vaccine strain. PBMCs were isolated from peripheral blood using a standard Ficoll-Paque protocol. Dynabeads CD4 and CD8 positive selection kits were used to isolate the CD4 and CD8 T-cell fractions. RNA was extracted with TriZol from bulk PBMCs, CD4 and CD8 fractions, and dextramer-positive and dextramer-negative fractions. The sample holds a few counts of this clonotype. It has no known antigen specificity. Within one base of it there is no much larger clone, and no base qualities were kept. Looking up the germline V gene (reference sequence) yields CDR1 SEHNR and CDR2 FQNEAQ. Trimming at the junction amounts to 6 bases on V and 7 bases on J, and the germline ends lie 16 bases apart. Counted from cysteine to phenylalanine, this CDR3 has 15 amino acids. Just CDR3 DNA is preserved here, 45 bases in frame from base 1.

On the study overall, not on this receptor specifically: A small share of clonotypes occurred in both CD4 and CD8 compartments, likely arising from convergent recombination. Compared with the primary T-cell response, the secondary T-cell response was weaker but faster, peaking on day 5 rather than day 15. After the booster, most clones that had expanded after primary vaccination were detected again (about 97% of CD4 and around 88% of CD8), suggesting broad maintenance of memory. Computational filtering was needed because FACS-sorted repertoires could contain abundant contaminating clonotypes from the bulk population. Because the study included only a couple of donors, the extent to which the findings can be generalized is limited.

Material: CD8+ T cells sorted from PBMCs, obtained on the day of the yellow fever booster vaccination. The rearranged segments are TRBV7-9 and TRBJ1-6, and TRBD1 may be the D gene, going by 6 matching bases. The clonotype was recovered from a man aged 18 to 29 who received the YFV17D yellow fever vaccine. The CDR3: CASSRTRGVNSPLHF. The sequenced DNA: TGTGCCAGCAGTCGAACCAGGGGAGTGAATTCACCCCTCCACTTT.